This TCR beta chain was recorded in a study of blood T cell repertoires in COVID-19. About the study: The origin of the acute and convalescent COVID-19 samples was the United States, Italy and Spain. The analysed material was cDNA or gDNA that came from T cells, B-cell-depleted T cells, or PBMCs.

In the authors' methods: Reference gene primer amplification gave estimated nucleated cell counts. Sequencing used immunoSEQ multiplex PCR; TCRdb keeps in-frame clones, though not all of them. The DNA was the basis for D and trimming; V, J and clone size are from that table. The table includes more than 150,000 clones, more than 80% detected once. Germline V gene data show CDR1 as SGHRS and CDR2 as YFSETQ. The CDR3 runs to 16 residues. V was pared by 5 bases and J by 0 bases, with 8 bases of the junction left unmatched. Source material: peripheral blood. This chain links TRBV5-1 with TRBJ2-5, with TRBD2 matching over 9 bases. The TCR comes from a woman older than 75 with COVID-19, enrolled during active disease. The DNA for the CDR3 is TGCGCCAGCAGTCCCGGACTAGCGAGGTACCAAGAGACCCAGTACTTC. Translating gives CASSPGLARYQETQYF.